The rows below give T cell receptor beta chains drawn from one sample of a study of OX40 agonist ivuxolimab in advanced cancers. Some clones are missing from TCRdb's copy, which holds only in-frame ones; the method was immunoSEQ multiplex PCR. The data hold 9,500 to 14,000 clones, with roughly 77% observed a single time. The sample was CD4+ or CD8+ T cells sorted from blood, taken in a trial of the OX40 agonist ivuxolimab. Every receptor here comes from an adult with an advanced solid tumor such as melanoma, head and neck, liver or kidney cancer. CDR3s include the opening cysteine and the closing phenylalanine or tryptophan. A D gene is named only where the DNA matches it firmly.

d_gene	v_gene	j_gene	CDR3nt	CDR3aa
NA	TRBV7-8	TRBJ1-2	TGTGCCAGCAGCTTTGGGTCAGAGTATGGCTACACCTTC	CASSFGSEYGYTF
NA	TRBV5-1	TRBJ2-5	TGCGCCAGCAGCTTGGCGGAGGGGCAAGAGACCCAGTACTTC	CASSLAEGQETQYF
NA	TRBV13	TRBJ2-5	TGTGCCAGCAGTCCAGGAGATAAAGAGACCCAGTACTTC	CASSPGDKETQYF
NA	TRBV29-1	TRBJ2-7	TGCAGCGTTGAAGGCGGCGGGACTGAGTCCTACGAGCAGTACTTC	CSVEGGGTESYEQYF
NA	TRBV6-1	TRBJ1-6	TGTGCCAGCAGGGACCTTGTTGGCGGAGGGTCACCCCTCCACTTT	CASRDLVGGGSPLHF
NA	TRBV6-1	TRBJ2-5	TGTGCCAGCAGGCCCGGGAGTCAAGAGACCCAGTACTTC	CASRPGSQETQYF
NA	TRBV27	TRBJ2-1	TGTGCCAGCCTCGGGGGCAATGAGCAGTTCTTC	CASLGGNEQFF
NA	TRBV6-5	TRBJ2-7	TGTGCCAGCCGTACCCCCACCCCGTCCTACGAGCAGTACTTC	CASRTPTPSYEQYF
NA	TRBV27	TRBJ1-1	TGTGCCAGCAGTTTATACTCCATGAACACTGAAGCTTTCTTT	CASSLYSMNTEAFF
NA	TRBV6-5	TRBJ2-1	TGTGCCAGCAGTTACGTAGCGGAAAACTACAATGAGCAGTTCTTC	CASSYVAENYNEQFF
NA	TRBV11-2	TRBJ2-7	TGTGCCAGCAGCACAGGGTCAGGGGGGCAGTACGAGCAGTACTTC	CASSTGSGGQYEQYF
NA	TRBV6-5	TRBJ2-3	TGTGCCAGCAGTACTGGGGGGGCCTCAGATACGCAGTATTTT	CASSTGGASDTQYF
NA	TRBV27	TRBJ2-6	TGTGCCAGCAGCCTGACAGGTATCTCTGGGGCCAACGTCCTGACTTTC	CASSLTGISGANVLTF
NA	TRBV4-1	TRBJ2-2	TGCGCCAGCAGCACACTCCGTGGAACCGGGGAGCTGTTTTTT	CASSTLRGTGELFF
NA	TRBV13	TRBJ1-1	TGTGCCAGCAGCTTAGCCGGGGAGTCTGAAGCTTTCTTT	CASSLAGESEAFF
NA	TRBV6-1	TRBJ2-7	TGTGCCACCGAAAGGCGGGGGCTTGAGTACTTC	CATERRGLEYF